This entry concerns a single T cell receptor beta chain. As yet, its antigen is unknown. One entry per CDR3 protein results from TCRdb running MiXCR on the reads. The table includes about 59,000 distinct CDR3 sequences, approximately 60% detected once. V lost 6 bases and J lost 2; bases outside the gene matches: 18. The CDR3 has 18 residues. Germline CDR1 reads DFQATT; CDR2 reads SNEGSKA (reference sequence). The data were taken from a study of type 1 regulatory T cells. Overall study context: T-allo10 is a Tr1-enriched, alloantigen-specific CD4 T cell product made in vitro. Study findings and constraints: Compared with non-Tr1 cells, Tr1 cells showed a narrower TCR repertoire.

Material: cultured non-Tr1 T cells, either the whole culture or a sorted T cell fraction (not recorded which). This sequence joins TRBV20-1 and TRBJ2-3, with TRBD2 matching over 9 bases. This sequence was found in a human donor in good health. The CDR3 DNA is TGCAGTGCCCGAGGAGGCGGGAGGGGGGAATCGTACACAGATACGCAGTATTTT. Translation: CSARGGGRGESYTDTQYF.